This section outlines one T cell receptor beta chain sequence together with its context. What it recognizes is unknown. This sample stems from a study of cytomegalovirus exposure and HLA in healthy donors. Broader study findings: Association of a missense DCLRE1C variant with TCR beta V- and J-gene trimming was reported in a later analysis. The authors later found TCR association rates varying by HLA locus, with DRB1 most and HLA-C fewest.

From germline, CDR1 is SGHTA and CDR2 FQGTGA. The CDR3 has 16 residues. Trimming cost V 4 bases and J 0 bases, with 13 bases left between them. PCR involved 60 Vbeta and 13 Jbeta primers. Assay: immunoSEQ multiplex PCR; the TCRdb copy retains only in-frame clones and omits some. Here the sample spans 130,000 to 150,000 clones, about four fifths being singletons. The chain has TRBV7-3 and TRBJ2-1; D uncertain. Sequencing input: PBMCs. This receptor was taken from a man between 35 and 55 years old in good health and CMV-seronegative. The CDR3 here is CASSSTAYSSYNEQFF. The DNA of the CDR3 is TGTGCCAGCAGCTCGACCGCCTACAGCTCCTACAATGAGCAGTTCTTC. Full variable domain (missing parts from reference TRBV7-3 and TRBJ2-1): GAGVSQTPSNKVTEKGKYVELRCDPISGHTALYWYRQSLGQGPEFLIYFQGTGAADDSGLPNDRFFAVRPEGSVSTLKIQRTERGDSAVYLCASSSTAYSSYNEQFFGPGTRLTVL.